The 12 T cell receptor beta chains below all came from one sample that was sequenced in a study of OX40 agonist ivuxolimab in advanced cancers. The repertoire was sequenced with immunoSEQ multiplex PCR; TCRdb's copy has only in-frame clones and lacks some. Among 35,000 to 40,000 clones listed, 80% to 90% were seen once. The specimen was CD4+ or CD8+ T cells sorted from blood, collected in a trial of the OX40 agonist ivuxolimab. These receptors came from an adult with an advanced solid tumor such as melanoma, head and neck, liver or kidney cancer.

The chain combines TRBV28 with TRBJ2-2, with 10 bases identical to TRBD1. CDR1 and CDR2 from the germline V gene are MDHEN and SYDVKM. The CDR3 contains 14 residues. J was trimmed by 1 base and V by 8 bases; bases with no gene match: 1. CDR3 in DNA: TGTGCCAGCCGGACAGGGGGGAACACCGGGGAGCTGTTTTTT. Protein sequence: CASRTGGNTGELFF.

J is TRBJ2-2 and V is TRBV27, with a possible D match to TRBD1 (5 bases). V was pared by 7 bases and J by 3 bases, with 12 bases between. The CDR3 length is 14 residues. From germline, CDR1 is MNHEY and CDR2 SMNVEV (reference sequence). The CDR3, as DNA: TGTGCCAGCATGGTAGGGGCCCACACCGGGGAGCTGTTTTTT. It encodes CASMVGAHTGELFF.

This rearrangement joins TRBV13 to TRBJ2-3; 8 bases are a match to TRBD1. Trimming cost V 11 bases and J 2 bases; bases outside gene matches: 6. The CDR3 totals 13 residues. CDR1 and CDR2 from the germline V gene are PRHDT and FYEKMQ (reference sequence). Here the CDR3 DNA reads TGTGCCGCAGGGACAGGAAACACAGATACGCAGTATTTT. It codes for CAAGTGNTDTQYF.

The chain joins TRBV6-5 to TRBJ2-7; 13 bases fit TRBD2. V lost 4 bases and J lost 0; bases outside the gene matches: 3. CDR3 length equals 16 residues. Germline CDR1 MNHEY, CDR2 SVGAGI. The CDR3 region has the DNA TGTGCCAGCAGTTTGGGACTAGCGGGGAGCTCCTACGAGCAGTACTTC. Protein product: CASSLGLAGSSYEQYF.

The CDR3 nucleotides are TGTGCCAGCAGTTTATGGGGGTCAGGCCAAGAGACCCAGTACTTC. It yields the protein CASSLWGSGQETQYF. The J gene is TRBJ2-5, the V gene TRBV28; D is unclear. Germline values: CDR1 MDHEN, CDR2 SYDVKM. V lost 0 bases to trimming and J lost 1 base, with 9 bases between them. CDR3 length: 15 amino acids.

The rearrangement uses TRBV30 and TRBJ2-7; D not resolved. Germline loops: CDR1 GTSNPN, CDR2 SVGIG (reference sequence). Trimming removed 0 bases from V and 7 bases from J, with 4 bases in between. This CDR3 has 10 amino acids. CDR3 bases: TGTGCCTGGAGTGTAGGGGAGCAGTACTTC. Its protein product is CAWSVGEQYF.

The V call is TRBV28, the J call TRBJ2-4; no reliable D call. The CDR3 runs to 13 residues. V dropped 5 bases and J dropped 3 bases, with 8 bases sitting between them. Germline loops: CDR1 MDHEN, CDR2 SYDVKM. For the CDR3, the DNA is TGTGCCAGCAGTAGGCCCCACAAAAACATTCAGTACTTC. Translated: CASSRPHKNIQYF. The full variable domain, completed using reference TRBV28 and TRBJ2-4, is DVKVTQSSRYLVKRTGEKVFLECVQDMDHENMFWYRQDPGLGLRLIYFSYDVKMKEKGDIPEGYSVSREKKERFSLILESASTNQTSMYLCASSRPHKNIQYFGAGTRLSVL.

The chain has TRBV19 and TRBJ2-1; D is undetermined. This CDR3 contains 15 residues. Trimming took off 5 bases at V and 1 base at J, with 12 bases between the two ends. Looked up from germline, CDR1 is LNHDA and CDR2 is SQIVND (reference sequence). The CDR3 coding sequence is TGTGCCAGTAGTCCCTCCGAAAATTCCTACAATGAGCAGTTCTTC. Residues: CASSPSENSYNEQFF.

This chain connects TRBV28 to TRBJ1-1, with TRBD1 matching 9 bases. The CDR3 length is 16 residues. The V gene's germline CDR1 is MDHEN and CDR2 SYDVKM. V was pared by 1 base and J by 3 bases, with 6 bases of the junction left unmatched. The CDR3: CASSLYPRQGDTEAFF. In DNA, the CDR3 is TGTGCCAGCAGTTTATACCCTCGACAGGGGGACACTGAAGCTTTCTTT.

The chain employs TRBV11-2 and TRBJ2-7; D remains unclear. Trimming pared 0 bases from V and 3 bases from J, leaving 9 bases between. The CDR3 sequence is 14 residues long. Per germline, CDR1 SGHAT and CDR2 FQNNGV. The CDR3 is CASSLEGSVYEQYF. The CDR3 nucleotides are TGTGCCAGCAGCTTAGAGGGGTCTGTCTACGAGCAGTACTTC.

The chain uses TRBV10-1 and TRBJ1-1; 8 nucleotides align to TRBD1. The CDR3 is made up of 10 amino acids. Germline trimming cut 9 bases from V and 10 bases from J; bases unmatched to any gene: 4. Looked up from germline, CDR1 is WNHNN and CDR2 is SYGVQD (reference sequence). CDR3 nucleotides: TGCGCCAGGCGGACAGGGAGAGCTTTCTTT. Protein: CARRTGRAFF.

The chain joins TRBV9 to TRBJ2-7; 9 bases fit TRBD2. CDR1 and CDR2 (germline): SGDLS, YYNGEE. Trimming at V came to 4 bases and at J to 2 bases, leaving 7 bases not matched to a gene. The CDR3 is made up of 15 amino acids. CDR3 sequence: CASSLAGAPTYEQYF. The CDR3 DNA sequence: TGTGCCAGCAGCTTAGCGGGGGCCCCCACCTACGAGCAGTACTTC.